Listed below are T cell receptor beta chains from one sample, sequenced in a study of patients and donors after allogeneic stem cell transplantation. TCRdb independently ran MiXCR on the RT-PCR reads; one entry per CDR3 protein. This table holds under 30,000 distinct CDR3 sequences, around 7.9% found once. Specimen: blood, either unsorted or a sorted T cell fraction (not recorded which). These receptors originate from a human donor who was either an allogeneic HSCT recipient or a stem cell or donor lymphocyte infusion donor (not recorded which). It is not recorded whose cells these are; they may come from a transplant donor. Both conserved end residues are part of each CDR3. D genes are given only for firm matches. The size entry is marked missing in some rows and otherwise reads once, few, many or a size class.

D,size,J,V,CDR3,DNA
TRBD1,many,TRBJ1-4,TRBV20-1,CSARAGTEEKLFF,TGCAGTGCTAGAGCCGGGACAGAAGAAAAACTGTTTTTT
NA,many,TRBJ2-4,TRBV11-3,CASSLDRERNIQYF,TGTGCCAGCAGCTTAGACCGGGAACGAAACATTCAGTACTTC
TRBD1,few,TRBJ2-7,TRBV9,CASSAQQGAGEQYF,TGTGCCAGCAGCGCCCAGCAGGGGGCAGGCGAGCAGTACTTC
NA,many,TRBJ2-7,TRBV2,CASSGPLEQYF,TGTGCCAGCAGTGGACCCCTTGAGCAGTACTTC
NA,few,TRBJ2-5,TRBV5-1,CASSGGLAQETQYF,TGCGCCAGCAGCGGGGGACTCGCTCAAGAGACCCAGTACTTC
NA,NA,TRBJ1-1,TRBV7-9,CASSLEGVGTEAFF,TGTGCCAGCAGCTTAGAAGGGGTAGGCACTGAAGCTTTCTTT
NA,many,TRBJ2-7,TRBV7-9,CASSLEVDRNQYF,TGTGCCAGCAGCTTAGAGGTGGACAGAAATCAGTACTTC
NA,many,TRBJ2-1,TRBV20-1,CSARDHRAGYYNEQFF,TGCAGTGCTAGAGATCATAGGGCTGGATACTACAATGAGCAGTTCTTC
NA,many,TRBJ1-2,TRBV12-3/TRBV12-4,CASSPFHYGYTF,TGTGCCAGCAGTCCTTTTCACTATGGCTACACCTTC
NA,few,TRBJ2-5,TRBV4-2,CASSYRQGRRETQYF,TGTGCCAGCAGCTACCGCCAGGGCCGACGGGAGACCCAGTACTTC
NA,many,TRBJ2-1,TRBV7-9,CASRYSGTRAYNEQFF,TGTGCCAGCAGATATTCCGGGACAAGAGCCTACAATGAGCAGTTCTTC
NA,few,TRBJ1-2,TRBV21-1,CASSGQGAGYTF,TGTGCCAGCAGCGGACAGGGGGCCGGCTACACCTTC
NA,many,TRBJ2-1,TRBV28,CASSLSGDLYNEQFF,TGTGCCAGCAGTTTATCTGGGGACCTCTACAATGAGCAGTTCTTC
TRBD1,many,TRBJ1-2,TRBV27,CASSPGTAIYGYTF,TGTGCCAGCAGTCCTGGGACAGCTATCTATGGCTACACCTTC
NA,many,TRBJ2-5,TRBV20-1,CSAREGRRETQYF,TGCAGTGCTAGAGAGGGGAGGAGGGAGACCCAGTACTTC
NA,few,TRBJ2-7,TRBV6-5,CASSYSSPGGYEQYF,TGTGCCAGCAGTTACTCGAGCCCAGGCGGCTACGAGCAGTACTTC
NA,many,TRBJ1-2,TRBV28,CASANTGGNYGYTF,TGTGCCAGCGCCAACACGGGGGGTAACTATGGCTACACCTTC
NA,many,TRBJ1-1,TRBV5-1,CASSWAGEGTEAFF,TGCGCCAGCAGCTGGGCAGGGGAAGGGACTGAAGCTTTCTTT
NA,many,TRBJ1-1,TRBV9,CASSPRQLMNTEAFF,TGTGCCAGCAGCCCCCGACAGTTGATGAACACTGAAGCTTTCTTT
NA,NA,TRBJ1-2,TRBV27,CAGTTESGAGGYTF,TGTGCCGGAACGACAGAGAGCGGGGCTGGTGGCTACACCTTC
TRBD1,many,TRBJ2-1,TRBV11-2,CASRYYRGDEQFF,TGTGCCAGCAGATACTACAGGGGCGATGAGCAGTTCTTC
NA,few,TRBJ2-4,TRBV3-1,CASSPPQGRGKNIQYF,TGTGCCAGCAGCCCTCCACAGGGGAGGGGCAAAAACATTCAGTACTTC
NA,many,TRBJ1-1,TRBV11-3,CASSLSGGRLETEAFF,TGTGCCAGCAGCTTATCTGGGGGGCGCTTAGAGACTGAAGCTTTCTTT
TRBD2,NA,TRBJ2-2,TRBV27,CANQTWKREGVTGELFF,TGTGCCAACCAAACCTGGAAACGGGAGGGGGTCACCGGGGAGCTGTTTTTT
NA,NA,TRBJ1-2,TRBV20-1,CSARVGGGTGYTF,TGCAGTGCTAGAGTCGGAGGGGGTACAGGCTACACCTTC
TRBD1,many,TRBJ1-1,TRBV5-1,CASSLDRGNTEAFF,TGCGCCAGCAGCTTGGACAGGGGGAACACTGAAGCTTTCTTT
TRBD1,many,TRBJ2-3,TRBV24-1,CATSDRGGTGVVDTQYF,TGTGCCACCAGTGACCGGGGAGGGACAGGGGTAGTAGATACGCAGTATTTT
NA,NA,TRBJ1-5,TRBV19,CASIPGSGGVNQPQHF,TGTGCCAGTATCCCGGGATCTGGGGGAGTCAATCAGCCCCAGCATTTT
NA,many,TRBJ2-5,TRBV28,CASSLYGAGQETQYF,TGTGCCAGCAGTTTATATGGGGCAGGACAGGAGACCCAGTACTTC
NA,many,TRBJ1-2,TRBV6-2/TRBV6-3,CASSYIGRGGYTF,TGTGCCAGCAGTTATATCGGGCGAGGAGGCTACACCTTC
NA,NA,TRBJ2-3,TRBV20-1,CSARSPKGAFTDTQYF,TGCAGTGCTAGAAGTCCAAAGGGCGCTTTCACAGATACGCAGTATTTT
NA,NA,TRBJ1-6,TRBV5-1,CASSLQGQSPGGSPLHF,TGCGCCAGCAGCCTTCAAGGACAGTCGCCGGGAGGTTCACCCCTCCACTTT
TRBD2,NA,TRBJ2-1,TRBV20-1,CSARDQGSGRSSYNEQFF,TGCAGTGCTAGAGATCAAGGTAGCGGGAGGTCCTCCTACAATGAGCAGTTCTTC
NA,NA,TRBJ1-1,TRBV6-5,CASSYDRGLRNTEAFF,TGTGCCAGCAGTTACGATAGGGGTTTGAGGAACACTGAAGCTTTCTTT
TRBD1,many,TRBJ1-1,TRBV12-3/TRBV12-4,CASSFHVGDRDTEAFF,TGTGCCAGCAGTTTTCATGTAGGGGACAGAGACACTGAAGCTTTCTTT
TRBD2,NA,TRBJ2-7,TRBV30,CAWSAGGSSYEQYF,TGTGCCTGGAGTGCGGGAGGGAGCTCCTACGAGCAGTACTTC
NA,few,TRBJ2-7,TRBV7-9,CAINPLGHDSYEQYF,TGTGCCATCAACCCGTTGGGACACGATTCCTACGAGCAGTACTTC